Shown below are 16 T cell receptor beta chains from a single sample sequenced in a study of blood T cell repertoires in COVID-19. The table came from immunoSEQ multiplex PCR; TCRdb's copy has only in-frame clones and leaves some out. Here the sample spans over 85,000 clones, 80% to 90% being singletons. The sample was peripheral blood. Source of these receptors: an elderly woman with acute or convalescent COVID-19.

CDR3 sequence (DNA): TGCGCCAGCAGCTTGGCCGGACAATCCAGCACAGATACGCAGTATTTT. Translation: CASSLAGQSSTDTQYF. This rearrangement joins TRBV5-1 to TRBJ2-3, with a possible D match to TRBD1 (5 bases). Germline V gene data show CDR1 as SGHRS and CDR2 as YFSETQ. The CDR3 is 16 residues long. V lost 0 bases to trimming and J lost 0 bases, with 11 bases between them.

This clone was observed a single time. The rearrangement joins TRBV9 to TRBJ2-7; TRBD1 is a possible D gene (5 bases). V was trimmed by 4 bases and J by 3 bases, leaving 20 bases between them. Germline V lookup: CDR1 SGDLS, CDR2 YYNGEE. The CDR3 consists of 16 residues. CDR3 nucleotides: TGTGCCAGCAGCTACCGAGACAGACGATCAATCTACGAGCAGTACTTC. Translating it yields CASSYRDRRSIYEQYF.

This clone was found once. V and J are TRBV6-5 and TRBJ1-5, with TRBD1 matching 7 bases. CDR1 and CDR2 from the germline V gene are MNHEY and SVGAGI. This CDR3 spans 15 amino acids. V gave up 7 bases and J gave up 7 bases; unmatched junction bases: 13. In DNA, the CDR3 is TGTGCCAGCAAAGGAGGAGACAGGGTAATACAGCCCCAGCATTTT. Translating gives CASKGGDRVIQPQHF.

The rearrangement links TRBV28 to TRBJ1-3; D ambiguous. Trimming cost V 5 bases and J 0 bases, with 11 bases left between them. This CDR3 comprises 15 residues. The germline V gene encodes CDR1 MDHEN and CDR2 SYDVKM. As DNA, the CDR3 is TGTGCCAGCAGTCGCACGAGCCCCTCTGGAAACACCATATATTTT. Protein: CASSRTSPSGNTIYF.

The chain joins TRBV7-8 to TRBJ2-3; maybe TRBD1 (6 bases). The CDR3 contains 14 residues. Germline CDR1 reads SGHVS; CDR2 reads FQNEAQ. V shed 1 base and J shed 2 bases, with 7 bases lying between them. CDR3 amino acids: CASSLGTDTDTQYF. The CDR3 region has the DNA TGTGCCAGCAGCTTAGGGACAGACACAGATACGCAGTATTTT.

The chain employs TRBV6-1 and TRBJ1-2, with D uncertain. Germline assignment: CDR1 MNHNS and CDR2 SASEGT. V gave up 6 bases and J gave up 3 bases, with 8 bases separating them. The CDR3 covers 12 residues. The CDR3 sequence: CASSRADYGYTF. In nucleotides, the CDR3 is TGTGCCAGCAGCCGAGCGGACTATGGCTACACCTTC.

The rearrangement links TRBV29-1 to TRBJ1-3; 9 bases align to TRBD1. V gave up 6 bases and J gave up 4 bases; unmatched junction bases: 10. The length of the CDR3 is 15 residues. Germline CDR1 SQVTM, CDR2 ANQGSEA. The CDR3 loop is CSVAGTGRSGNTIYF. CDR3 DNA sequence: TGCAGCGTGGCCGGGACAGGGAGGTCGGGAAACACCATATATTTT.

The rearrangement links TRBV7-8 to TRBJ1-1, with 10 bases identical to TRBD1. Losses at the gene ends were 6 bases for V and 4 bases for J; bases not matched to a gene: 8. The CDR3 is 15 residues long. Per germline, CDR1 SGHVS and CDR2 FQNEAQ. DNA of the CDR3: TGTGCCAGCAGTTTTAAGACAGGGGGCGGCACTGAAGCTTTCTTT. Its translation: CASSFKTGGGTEAFF.

The rearrangement links TRBV4-2 to TRBJ1-6; D possibly corresponds to TRBD1 (5 bases). Trimming removed 3 bases from V and 9 bases from J, with 15 bases in between. The CDR3 sequence is 15 residues long. Germline V gene sequence: CDR1 LGHNA, CDR2 YNFKEQ. The CDR3 sequence: CASSQAPGGRSPLHF. The CDR3 nucleotides read TGTGCCAGCAGCCAGGCCCCGGGGGGTCGTTCACCCCTCCACTTT.

This clone was seen more than once but under ten times. The rearrangement links TRBV6-5 to TRBJ1-2, with D maybe TRBD1 (5 bases). CDR3 length: 10 amino acids. Germline loops: CDR1 MNHEY, CDR2 SVGAGI. This chain's CDR3 is CALTVVGYTF. As DNA, the CDR3 is TGTGCTCTGACAGTTGTCGGCTACACCTTC.

V usage is TRBV7-9 and J usage is TRBJ2-3, with D maybe TRBD2 (5 bases). V lost 5 bases to trimming and J lost 4 bases, with 10 bases between them. From germline, CDR1 is SEHNR and CDR2 FQNEAQ (reference sequence). The CDR3 length is 13 residues. This CDR3 reads CASSGGLPDTQYF. The CDR3 DNA follows: TGTGCCAGCAGCGGCGGACTCCCAGATACGCAGTATTTT.

This clone has a handful of counts. This chain joins TRBV7-2 and TRBJ2-2, with 11 positions matching TRBD1. The CDR3 extends over 16 amino acids. V lost 4 bases and J lost 6; bases outside the gene matches: 7. The germline gives CDR1 SGHTA, CDR2 FQGNSA. The CDR3 reads CASSSRGTGGSGELFF. The CDR3 region has the DNA TGTGCCAGCAGCTCCCGCGGGACAGGGGGATCCGGGGAGCTGTTTTTT.

The CDR3 sequence is CAISESGEGSSPLHF. In DNA form, the CDR3 reads TGTGCCATCAGTGAGTCAGGCGAGGGATCCTCACCCCTCCACTTT. The chain combines TRBV10-3 with TRBJ1-6; D is ambiguous. Germline loops: CDR1 ENHRY, CDR2 SYGVKD. This CDR3 has 15 residues. The V end was cut by 0 bases, the J end by 10 bases, with 13 bases between.

V is TRBV7-3 and J is TRBJ2-1, with 7 bases that match TRBD1. This CDR3 region has 16 residues. J was trimmed by 2 bases and V by 5 bases; bases with no gene match: 9. Germline-derived CDR1 and CDR2 are SGHTA and FQGTGA. This CDR3 is CASSDRTGAPYNEQFF. The CDR3 nucleotides read TGTGCCAGCAGCGATCGTACAGGGGCCCCCTACAATGAGCAGTTCTTC.

This sequence joins TRBV3-1 (or the pseudogene TRBV3-2) and TRBJ1-2; the D is unclear. Germline V gene lookup returns CDR1 LGHDT and CDR2 YNNKEL (reference sequence). The CDR3 contains 11 residues. The V and J ends lost 0 bases and 8 bases respectively, with 4 bases between them. The CDR3, as DNA: TGTGCCAGCAGCCAAGAGCGGGGCTACACCTTC. Translated: CASSQERGYTF.

This clone was seen only once. This chain joins TRBV28 and TRBJ2-4; TRBD1 is a possible D gene (6 bases). The CDR3 sequence is 16 residues long. Trimming pared 8 bases from V and 0 bases from J, leaving 17 bases between. Germline V gene lookup returns CDR1 MDHEN and CDR2 SYDVKM. This CDR3 reads CASQNWDTLAKNIQYF. The CDR3 DNA sequence: TGTGCCAGCCAAAACTGGGACACCTTAGCCAAAAACATTCAGTACTTC.